The rows below give T cell receptor beta chains drawn from one sample of a study of cytomegalovirus exposure and HLA in healthy donors. Here immunoSEQ multiplex PCR was the method, and the copy in TCRdb shows in-frame clones only, minus some. This sample has 250,000 to 350,000 clones, with 86% found just once. The sequenced material came from PBMCs. These receptors were obtained from a man aged 35 to 55 in good health and CMV-seropositive. Each CDR3 is given with its conserved first and last residue. Each record gives: D gene, clone size, V gene, J gene, CDR3 protein, CDR3 DNA. D genes are given only for firm matches. Expanded clones get a size class; other rows say once, few or many, or leave the size out.

TRBD2	once	TRBV13	TRBJ2-2	CASSFGRANTGELFF	TGTGCCAGCAGCTTCGGGAGGGCGAACACCGGGGAGCTGTTTTTT
NA	once	TRBV11-2	TRBJ2-7	CASSWDSDSSYEQYF	TGTGCCAGCAGCTGGGATAGTGACAGCTCCTACGAGCAGTACTTC
NA	NA	TRBV19	TRBJ1-5	CASRLGNQPQHF	TGTGCCAGTCGCTTAGGCAATCAGCCCCAGCATTTT
TRBD2	NA	TRBV19	TRBJ2-7	CASSGPGLAGGPHEQYF	TGTGCCAGTAGTGGGCCGGGACTAGCGGGAGGGCCCCACGAGCAGTACTTC
NA	NA	TRBV29-1	TRBJ2-7	CSVDKEGSYEQYF	TGCAGCGTTGACAAGGAGGGCTCCTACGAGCAGTACTTC
NA	NA	TRBV5-1	TRBJ2-5	CASSLVAGEGGETQYF	TGCGCCAGCAGCTTGGTTGCGGGAGAAGGGGGAGAGACCCAGTACTTC
TRBD2	NA	TRBV5-1	TRBJ2-2	CASSPRLATGELFF	TGCGCCAGCAGCCCTAGACTAGCCACCGGGGAGCTGTTTTTT
TRBD1	NA	TRBV28	TRBJ1-2	CASRETGAIYGYTF	TGTGCCAGCAGGGAGACAGGGGCGATCTATGGCTACACCTTC
NA	once	TRBV29-1	TRBJ2-4	CSVEDGLAKNIQYF	TGCAGCGTTGAAGACGGACTCGCCAAAAACATTCAGTACTTC
NA	NA	TRBV6-1	TRBJ2-1	CASRHTVSSYNEQFF	TGTGCCAGCCGACATACTGTGAGCTCCTACAATGAGCAGTTCTTC
NA	NA	TRBV5-6	TRBJ1-5	CASSLRGGGQPQHF	TGTGCCAGCAGCTTGAGGGGTGGCGGTCAGCCCCAGCATTTT
TRBD2	NA	TRBV7-6	TRBJ2-3	CASSLARTSGRAADTQYF	TGTGCCAGCAGCTTAGCGCGAACTAGCGGGAGGGCAGCAGATACGCAGTATTTT
TRBD2	NA	TRBV19	TRBJ2-1	CASQLGPGGNEQFF	TGTGCCAGTCAACTAGGGCCGGGGGGCAATGAGCAGTTCTTC
NA	NA	TRBV7-9	TRBJ1-5	CASSLAHIREGNQPQHF	TGTGCCAGCAGCTTAGCGCATATCAGGGAGGGCAATCAGCCCCAGCATTTT
TRBD1	NA	TRBV27	TRBJ1-2	CASSLSIWTGGDGYTF	TGTGCCAGCAGTTTATCCATCTGGACAGGGGGGGATGGCTACACCTTC
TRBD1	NA	TRBV10-3	TRBJ2-6	CAISESGTGTGANVLTF	TGTGCCATCAGTGAGTCTGGGACAGGGACTGGGGCCAACGTCCTGACTTTC
NA	NA	TRBV7-7	TRBJ2-7	CASSLGGDYEQYF	TGTGCTAGCAGCTTAGGTGGAGATTACGAGCAGTACTTC
TRBD1	NA	TRBV7-9	TRBJ1-2	CASSPGGADGYTF	TGTGCCAGCAGCCCAGGGGGCGCGGATGGCTACACCTTC
TRBD2	NA	TRBV6-6	TRBJ2-7	CASSYPRPSGRYEQYF	TGTGCCAGCAGTTACCCGCGGCCTAGCGGACGTTACGAGCAGTACTTC
NA	NA	TRBV5-1	TRBJ2-5	CASSPQGGETQYF	TGCGCCAGCAGCCCACAAGGCGGAGAGACCCAGTACTTC
TRBD1	NA	TRBV7-9	TRBJ1-5	CSSSLDRGNQPQHF	TGTTCCAGCAGCTTAGACAGGGGTAATCAGCCCCAGCATTTT
NA	NA	TRBV5-4	TRBJ2-5	CASTTERHAQETQYF	TGTGCCAGCACTACCGAGAGACACGCTCAAGAGACCCAGTACTTC
NA	NA	TRBV5-1	TRBJ2-7	CASSPGTPTYEQYF	TGCGCCAGCAGCCCTGGGACACCAACCTACGAGCAGTACTTC
TRBD2	NA	TRBV5-4	TRBJ2-1	CASSQGLAGVIEQFF	TGTGCCAGCAGCCAGGGACTAGCGGGAGTAATTGAGCAGTTCTTC
TRBD2	NA	TRBV4-1	TRBJ2-7	CASSQALAGALYEQYF	TGCGCCAGCAGCCAAGCGCTAGCGGGAGCCCTCTACGAGCAGTACTTC
NA	NA	TRBV28	TRBJ2-7	CASSRGWGMSYEQYF	TGTGCCAGCAGTAGGGGGTGGGGTATGTCCTACGAGCAGTACTTC
TRBD2	NA	TRBV11-2	TRBJ2-7	CASKRWAGRTSGTNEQYF	TGTGCCAGCAAACGTTGGGCCGGGAGGACTAGCGGGACAAACGAGCAGTACTTC
NA	NA	TRBV7-8	TRBJ2-2	CASSLQGNTGELFF	TGTGCCAGCAGTTTACAGGGGAACACCGGGGAGCTGTTTTTT
TRBD2	NA	TRBV27	TRBJ2-6	CASSLGVAGVHSGANVLTF	TGTGCCAGCAGTTTAGGGGTAGCGGGAGTTCACTCTGGGGCCAACGTCCTGACTTTC
TRBD2	NA	TRBV18	TRBJ2-5	CASSPPGLAGGRETQYF	TGTGCCAGCTCACCGCCCGGACTAGCGGGAGGGCGAGAGACCCAGTACTTC
NA	NA	TRBV9	TRBJ2-1	CASSPRLYNEQFF	TGTGCCAGCAGCCCTCGACTCTACAATGAGCAGTTCTTC
NA	NA	TRBV11-2	TRBJ2-3	CASTEFWGRPQTDTQYF	TGTGCCAGCACCGAGTTCTGGGGGAGGCCACAGACAGATACGCAGTATTTT
NA	few	TRBV4-2	TRBJ2-6	CASSQGSSGANVLTF	TGTGCCAGCAGCCAAGGGAGCTCTGGGGCCAACGTCCTGACTTTC
TRBD1	NA	TRBV4-3	TRBJ1-2	CASSRDRTDYGYTF	TGCGCCAGCAGCCGGGACAGGACCGACTATGGCTACACCTTC
NA	NA	TRBV29-1	TRBJ2-3	CSVGRGTDTQYF	TGCAGCGTTGGCAGGGGCACAGATACGCAGTATTTT
NA	NA	TRBV28	TRBJ1-5	CASSLGGWANQPQHF	TGTGCCAGCAGTTTAGGAGGGTGGGCGAATCAGCCCCAGCATTTT
TRBD1	NA	TRBV11-2	TRBJ2-7	CASSLGQGRSYEQYF	TGTGCCAGCAGCTTAGGACAGGGGAGGTCCTACGAGCAGTACTTC
TRBD1	NA	TRBV2	TRBJ1-5	CASSLDRGGNQPQHF	TGTGCCAGCAGTCTCGACAGGGGAGGCAATCAGCCCCAGCATTTT
NA	NA	TRBV5-1	TRBJ1-3	CASSLVGVPFSGNTIYF	TGCGCCAGCAGCTTGGTCGGTGTACCTTTCTCTGGAAACACCATATATTTT
TRBD2	NA	TRBV27	TRBJ2-3	CASSLEGREASGRSDTQYF	TGTGCCAGCAGTTTAGAAGGCAGGGAGGCTAGCGGGAGGTCAGATACGCAGTATTTT
NA	NA	TRBV7-3	TRBJ2-2	CASSLMGLASNTGELFF	TGTGCCAGCAGCTTAATGGGCCTAGCATCGAACACCGGGGAGCTGTTTTTT
NA	NA	TRBV6-5	TRBJ2-3	CATSQGADTQYF	TGTGCCACCTCTCAAGGGGCAGATACGCAGTATTTT
TRBD2	NA	TRBV7-3	TRBJ2-7	CASSLGLAHEQYF	TGTGCCAGCAGCCTCGGACTAGCGCACGAGCAGTACTTC
TRBD1	NA	TRBV4-2	TRBJ2-4	CASSQAGQLVENIQYF	TGTGCCAGCAGCCAAGCGGGACAGTTGGTCGAAAACATTCAGTACTTC
TRBD1	once	TRBV28	TRBJ1-5	CASSAFGTASNQPQHF	TGTGCCAGCAGTGCATTCGGGACAGCTAGCAATCAGCCCCAGCATTTT
NA	NA	TRBV7-9	TRBJ1-2	CASSLRGSNGYTF	TGTGCCAGCAGCTTGCGGGGGAGTAATGGCTACACCTTC
TRBD2	NA	TRBV4-1	TRBJ2-7	CASSQDLVASGRGEQYF	TGCGCCAGCAGCCAAGATTTGGTTGCTAGCGGGAGGGGGGAGCAGTACTTC
NA	NA	TRBV4-3	TRBJ1-6	CASSQDRRRRGSSYNSPLHF	TGCGCCAGCAGCCAAGATCGGCGCCGGAGAGGGAGCTCCTATAATTCACCCCTCCACTTT
NA	NA	TRBV5-6	TRBJ1-2	CASSWGGRGGGYTF	TGTGCCAGCAGCTGGGGCGGTCGGGGAGGCGGCTACACCTTC
TRBD1	NA	TRBV19	TRBJ2-7	CASSNPGQGRDYEQYF	TGTGCCAGTAGTAACCCCGGACAGGGAAGGGACTACGAGCAGTACTTC
TRBD2	NA	TRBV2	TRBJ2-3	CASSENLAGGTDTQYF	TGTGCCAGCAGTGAAAACCTAGCGGGAGGCACAGATACGCAGTATTTT
TRBD2	NA	TRBV5-5	TRBJ2-7	CASSLGLAGHEQYF	TGTGCCAGCAGCTTGGGTCTAGCGGGACATGAGCAGTACTTC
TRBD1	NA	TRBV15	TRBJ1-5	CATSSRDRGLENNQPQHF	TGTGCCACCAGCAGCCGGGACAGGGGGCTGGAGAACAATCAGCCCCAGCATTTT
TRBD2	NA	TRBV27	TRBJ2-7	CASSLGPSGDPYEQYF	TGTGCCAGCAGTTTGGGCCCTAGCGGAGATCCCTACGAGCAGTACTTC
NA	NA	TRBV27	TRBJ2-5	CASSPSRVQETQYF	TGTGCCAGCAGCCCCTCGAGGGTCCAAGAGACCCAGTACTTC
TRBD2	NA	TRBV19	TRBJ2-7	CASSTPGTSETVYF	TGTGCCAGTAGTACTCCTGGGACTAGCGAAACTGTGTACTTC
TRBD1	NA	TRBV7-9	TRBJ2-7	CASSLAGTELAYEQYF	TGTGCCAGCAGCTTAGCTGGGACAGAGCTTGCGTACGAGCAGTACTTC
NA	NA	TRBV11-2	TRBJ1-4	CASSLELRRNEKLFF	TGTGCCAGCAGCTTAGAACTTAGGCGGAATGAAAAACTGTTTTTT
NA	NA	TRBV5-6	TRBJ2-1	CASSLGSGHNEQFF	TGTGCCAGCAGCTTGGGCAGCGGGCACAATGAGCAGTTCTTC